This TCR beta chain was sequenced for a study of beta chain features in type 1 diabetes. Study conclusions and caveats: Sampled from patients, naive, central memory and Treg TCRB repertoires appeared more similar than those sampled from healthy donors. In type 1 diabetes patients, VDJ junctions had fewer insertions; deletions at these junctions were more frequent. Researchers report that Type 1 diabetes patients had moderately but significantly shorter TCRB CDR3s across all four CD4+ subsets.

Averaging approximately 120 mL, one heparinised blood draw was given by each donor. Each of the CD4+ naive, central memory, regulatory and stem cell-like memory populations was sorted via CD45RO/CCR7/CD25/CD127/CD95/CD27. Of note for this clone: Its antigen is undetermined.

Sequencing targeted expressed TCRB transcripts, as all isolated RNA had been reverse transcribed. Profiling relied on immunoSEQ multiplex PCR, and the TCRdb table lists in-frame clones only, not all of them. The data contain roughly 300,000 clones, 13% to 15% of them singletons. The germline gives CDR1 SGHTA, CDR2 FQGTGA. The CDR3 has 17 residues. Trimming took 2 bases from V and 4 from J; bases not matched to a gene: 7. J is TRBJ2-1 and V is TRBV7-3; TRBD2 matches at 11 bases. Input material: naive CD4+ T cells from blood. The receptor's source is a man aged 25-45 years with type 1 diabetes. This chain's CDR3 is CASSLARGTSGYNEQFF. CDR3 nucleotide sequence: TGTGCCAGCAGCTTAGCCCGTGGGACTAGCGGATACAATGAGCAGTTCTTC.